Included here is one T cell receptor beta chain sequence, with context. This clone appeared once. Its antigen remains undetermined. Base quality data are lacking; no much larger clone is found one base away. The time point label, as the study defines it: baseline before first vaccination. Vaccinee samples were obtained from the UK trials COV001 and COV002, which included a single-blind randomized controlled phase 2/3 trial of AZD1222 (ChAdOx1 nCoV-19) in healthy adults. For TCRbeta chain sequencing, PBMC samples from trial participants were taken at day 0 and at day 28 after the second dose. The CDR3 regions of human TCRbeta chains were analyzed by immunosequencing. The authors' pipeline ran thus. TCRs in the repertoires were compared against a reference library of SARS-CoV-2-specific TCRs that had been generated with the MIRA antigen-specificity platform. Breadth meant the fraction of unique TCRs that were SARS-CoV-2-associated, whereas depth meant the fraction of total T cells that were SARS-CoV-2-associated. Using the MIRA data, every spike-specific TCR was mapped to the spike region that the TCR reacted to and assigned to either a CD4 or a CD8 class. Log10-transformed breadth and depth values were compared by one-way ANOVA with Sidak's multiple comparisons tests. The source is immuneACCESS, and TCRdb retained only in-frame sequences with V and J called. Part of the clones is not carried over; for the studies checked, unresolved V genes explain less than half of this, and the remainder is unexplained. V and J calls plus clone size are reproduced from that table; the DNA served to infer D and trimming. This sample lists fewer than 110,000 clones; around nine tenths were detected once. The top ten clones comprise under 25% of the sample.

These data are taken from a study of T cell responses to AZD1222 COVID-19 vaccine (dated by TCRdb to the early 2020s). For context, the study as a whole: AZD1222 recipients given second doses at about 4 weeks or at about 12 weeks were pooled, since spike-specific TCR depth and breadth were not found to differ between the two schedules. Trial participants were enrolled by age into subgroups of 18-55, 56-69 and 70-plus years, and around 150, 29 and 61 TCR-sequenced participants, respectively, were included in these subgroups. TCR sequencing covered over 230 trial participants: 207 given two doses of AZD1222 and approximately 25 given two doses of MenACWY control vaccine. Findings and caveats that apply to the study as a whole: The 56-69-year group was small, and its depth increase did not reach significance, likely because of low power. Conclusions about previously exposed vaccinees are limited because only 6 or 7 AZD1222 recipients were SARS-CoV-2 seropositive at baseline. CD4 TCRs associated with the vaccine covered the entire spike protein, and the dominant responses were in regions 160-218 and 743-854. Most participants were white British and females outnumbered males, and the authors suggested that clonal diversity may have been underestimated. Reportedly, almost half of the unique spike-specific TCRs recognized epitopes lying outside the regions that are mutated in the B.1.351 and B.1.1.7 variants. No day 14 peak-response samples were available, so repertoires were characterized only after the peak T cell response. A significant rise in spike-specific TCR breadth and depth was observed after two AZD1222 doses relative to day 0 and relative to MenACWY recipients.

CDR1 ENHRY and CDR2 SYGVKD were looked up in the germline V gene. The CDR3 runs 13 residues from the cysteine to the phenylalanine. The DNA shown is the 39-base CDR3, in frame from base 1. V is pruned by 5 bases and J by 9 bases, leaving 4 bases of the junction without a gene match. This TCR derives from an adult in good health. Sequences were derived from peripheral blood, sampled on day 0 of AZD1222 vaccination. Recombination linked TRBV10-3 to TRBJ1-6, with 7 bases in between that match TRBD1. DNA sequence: TGTGCCATCAGTAGGGACAGTAGTTCACCCCTCCACTTT. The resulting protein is CAISRDSSSPLHF.